This T cell receptor beta chain was identified in a study of radiotherapy plus CTLA-4 blockade in lung cancer. Study-wide background: In roughly 17% of patients, objective responses were seen; around 34% had disease control. General study findings and limits: Expansion in blood of tumor-derived TCR clones was seen after radiotherapy plus ipilimumab.

To note about this clone: The target antigen is unknown.

Germline loops: CDR1 SGHRS, CDR2 YFSETQ. CDR3 length equals 13 residues. The V and J ends lost 5 bases and 1 base respectively, with 9 bases between them. Clones were read by immunoSEQ multiplex PCR, and TCRdb kept only the in-frame ones, dropping some. The sample shows 30,000 to 45,000 clones, roughly 72% of them seen only once. The receptor's source is a human donor with non-small cell lung cancer who had stable disease on radiotherapy plus ipilimumab. This material consisted of peripheral blood, taken from a patient treated with radiotherapy plus ipilimumab. The J gene is TRBJ1-1, the V gene TRBV5-1; D is unclear. CDR3 nucleotides: TGCGCCAGCAGGGAGGGAACGAACACTGAAGCTTTCTTT. Its translation is CASREGTNTEAFF.